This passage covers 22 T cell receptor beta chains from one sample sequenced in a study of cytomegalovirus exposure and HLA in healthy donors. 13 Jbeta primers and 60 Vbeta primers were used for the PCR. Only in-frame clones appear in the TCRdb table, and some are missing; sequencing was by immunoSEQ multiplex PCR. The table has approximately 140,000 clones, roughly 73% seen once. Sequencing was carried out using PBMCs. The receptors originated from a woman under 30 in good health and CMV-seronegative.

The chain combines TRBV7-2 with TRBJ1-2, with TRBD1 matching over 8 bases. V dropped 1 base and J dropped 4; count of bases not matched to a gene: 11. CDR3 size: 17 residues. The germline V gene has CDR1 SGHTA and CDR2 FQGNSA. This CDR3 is CASSLVAVPGQVYGYTF. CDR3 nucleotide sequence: TGTGCCAGCAGCTTAGTAGCCGTCCCGGGACAGGTCTATGGCTACACCTTC.

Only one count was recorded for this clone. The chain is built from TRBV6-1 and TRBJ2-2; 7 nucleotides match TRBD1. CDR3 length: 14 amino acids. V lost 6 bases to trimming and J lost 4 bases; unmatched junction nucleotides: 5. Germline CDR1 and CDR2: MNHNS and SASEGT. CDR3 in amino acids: CASSARTGTGELFF. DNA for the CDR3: TGTGCCAGCAGCGCGAGGACAGGCACCGGGGAGCTGTTTTTT.

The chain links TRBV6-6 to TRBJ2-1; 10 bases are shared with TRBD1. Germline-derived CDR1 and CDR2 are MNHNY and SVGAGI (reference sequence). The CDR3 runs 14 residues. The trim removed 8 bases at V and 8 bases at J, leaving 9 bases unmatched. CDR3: CASGWGQGRDEQFF. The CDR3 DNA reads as TGTGCCAGCGGCTGGGGACAGGGGAGGGATGAGCAGTTCTTC.

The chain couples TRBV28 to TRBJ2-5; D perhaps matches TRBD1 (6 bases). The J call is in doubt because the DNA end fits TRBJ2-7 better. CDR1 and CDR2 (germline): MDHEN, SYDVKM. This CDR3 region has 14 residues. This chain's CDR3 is CASRKQGSSYEQYF. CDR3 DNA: TGTGCCAGCCGGAAACAGGGCAGCTCCTACGAGCAGTACTTC.

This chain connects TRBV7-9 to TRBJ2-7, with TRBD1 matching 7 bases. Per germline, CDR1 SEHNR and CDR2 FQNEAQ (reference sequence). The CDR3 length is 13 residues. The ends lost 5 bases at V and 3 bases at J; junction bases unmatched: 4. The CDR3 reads CASSGRGFYEQYF. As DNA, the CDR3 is TGTGCCAGCAGCGGCAGGGGGTTCTACGAGCAGTACTTC.

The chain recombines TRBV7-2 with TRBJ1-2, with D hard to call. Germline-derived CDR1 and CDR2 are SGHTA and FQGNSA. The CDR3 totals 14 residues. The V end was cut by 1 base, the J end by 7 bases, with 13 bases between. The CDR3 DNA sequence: TGTGCCAGCAGCTTAGATGGCGGGGTGGGTGGCTACACCTTC. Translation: CASSLDGGVGGYTF. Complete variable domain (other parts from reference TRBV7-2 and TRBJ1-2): GAGVSQSPSNKVTEKGKDVELRCDPISGHTALYWYRQSLGQGLEFLIYFQGNSAPDKSGLPSDRFSAERTGGSVSTLTIQRTQQEDSAVYLCASSLDGGVGGYTFGSGTRLTVV.

In DNA, the CDR3 is TGCAGCGTCGCTTCATCTACAGGGTTGAACGGGCAGTACTTC. Its protein product is CSVASSTGLNGQYF. The chain recombines TRBV29-1 with TRBJ2-7; the D gene is possibly TRBD1 (6 bases). Per germline, CDR1 SQVTM and CDR2 ANQGSEA. Trimming took off 6 bases at V and 9 bases at J, with 24 bases between the two ends. CDR3 size: 14 residues.

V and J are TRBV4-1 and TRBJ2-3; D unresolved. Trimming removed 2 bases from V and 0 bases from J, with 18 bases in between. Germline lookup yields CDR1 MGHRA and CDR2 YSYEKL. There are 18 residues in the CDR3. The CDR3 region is CASSQSTKTIPSTDTQYF. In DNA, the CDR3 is TGCGCCAGCAGCCAATCAACTAAGACGATCCCTAGCACAGATACGCAGTATTTT.

The CDR3 nucleotides are TGTGCCCCGCTCGGGGATACGCAGTATTTT. Translating it yields CAPLGDTQYF. This chain uses TRBV9 with TRBJ2-3; D unresolved. The germline V and J ends were trimmed by 10 bases and 6 bases, with 9 bases remaining between them. From germline, CDR1 is SGDLS and CDR2 YYNGEE. CDR3 length: 10 residues.

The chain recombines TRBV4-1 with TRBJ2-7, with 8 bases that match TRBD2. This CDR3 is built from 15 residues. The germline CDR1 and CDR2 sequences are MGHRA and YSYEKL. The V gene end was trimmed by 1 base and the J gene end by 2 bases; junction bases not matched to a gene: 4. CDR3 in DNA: TGCGCCAGCAGCCAAGCACTAGCGGACCCCTACGAGCAGTACTTC. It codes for CASSQALADPYEQYF.

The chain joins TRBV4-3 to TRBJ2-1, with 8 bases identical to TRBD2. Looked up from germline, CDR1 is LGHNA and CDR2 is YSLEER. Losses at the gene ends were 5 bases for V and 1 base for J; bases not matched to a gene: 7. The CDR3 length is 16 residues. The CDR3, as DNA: TGCGCCAGCAGCGAAAGTGGCGGGGGGTCCTACAATGAGCAGTTCTTC. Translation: CASSESGGGSYNEQFF.

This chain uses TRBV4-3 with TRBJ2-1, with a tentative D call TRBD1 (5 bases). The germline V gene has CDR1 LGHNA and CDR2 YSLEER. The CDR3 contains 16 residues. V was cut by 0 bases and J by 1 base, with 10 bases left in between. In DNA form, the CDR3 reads TGCGCCAGCAGCCAAGATTGGACACGATCCTACAATGAGCAGTTCTTC. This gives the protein CASSQDWTRSYNEQFF.

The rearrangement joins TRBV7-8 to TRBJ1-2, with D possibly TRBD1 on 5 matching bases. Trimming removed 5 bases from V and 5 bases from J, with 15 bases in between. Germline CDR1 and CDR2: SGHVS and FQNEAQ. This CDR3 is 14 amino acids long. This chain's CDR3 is CASSPREGAYGYTF. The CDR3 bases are TGTGCCAGCAGCCCCAGGGAGGGAGCTTATGGCTACACCTTC.

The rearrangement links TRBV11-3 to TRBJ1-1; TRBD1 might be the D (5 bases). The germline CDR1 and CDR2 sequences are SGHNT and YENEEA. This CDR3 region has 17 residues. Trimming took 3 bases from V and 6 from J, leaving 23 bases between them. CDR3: CASSLWEVVGVGSEAFF. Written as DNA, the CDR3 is TGTGCCAGCAGCTTGTGGGAGGTAGTAGGGGTCGGGTCTGAAGCTTTCTTT. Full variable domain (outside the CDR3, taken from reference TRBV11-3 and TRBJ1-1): EAGVVQSPRYKIIEKKQPVAFWCNPISGHNTLYWYLQNLGQGPELLIRYENEEAVDDSQLPKDRFSAERLKGVDSTLKIQPAELGDSAVYLCASSLWEVVGVGSEAFFGQGTRLTVV.

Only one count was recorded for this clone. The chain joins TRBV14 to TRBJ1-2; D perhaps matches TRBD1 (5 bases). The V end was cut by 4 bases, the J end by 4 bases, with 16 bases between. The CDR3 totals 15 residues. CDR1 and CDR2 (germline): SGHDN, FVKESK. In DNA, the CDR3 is TGTGCCAGCAGCCCGGGGGGGGGACGGACCTATGGCTACACCTTC. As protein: CASSPGGGRTYGYTF.

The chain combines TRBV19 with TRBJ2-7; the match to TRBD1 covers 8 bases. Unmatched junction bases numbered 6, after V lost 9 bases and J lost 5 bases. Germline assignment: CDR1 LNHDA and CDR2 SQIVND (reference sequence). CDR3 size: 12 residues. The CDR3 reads CARPGQGHEQYV. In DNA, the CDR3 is TGTGCCAGACCAGGACAGGGCCACGAGCAGTACGTC.

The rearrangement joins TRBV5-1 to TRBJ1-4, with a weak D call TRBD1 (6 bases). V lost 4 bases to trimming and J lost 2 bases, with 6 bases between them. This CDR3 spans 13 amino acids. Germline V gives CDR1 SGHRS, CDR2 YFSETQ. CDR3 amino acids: CASSQGTNEKLFF. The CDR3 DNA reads TGCGCCAGCAGCCAGGGGACTAATGAAAAACTGTTTTTT. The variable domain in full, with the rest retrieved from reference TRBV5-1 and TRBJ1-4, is KAGVTQTPRYLIKTRGQQVTLSCSPISGHRSVSWYQQTPGQGLQFLFEYFSETQRNKGNFPGRFSGRQFSNSRSEMNVSTLELGDSALYLCASSQGTNEKLFFGSGTQLSVL.

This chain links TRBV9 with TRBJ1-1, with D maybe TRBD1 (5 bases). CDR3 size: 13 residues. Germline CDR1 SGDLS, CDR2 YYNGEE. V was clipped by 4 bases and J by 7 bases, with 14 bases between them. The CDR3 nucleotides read TGTGCCAGCAGCACCGGGACCGGGGGTGAAGCTTTCTTT. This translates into CASSTGTGGEAFF.

The CDR3 protein is CASSSQATGGRETQYF. The CDR3 DNA is TGTGCCAGCAGCTCTCAGGCTACAGGGGGACGAGAGACCCAGTACTTC. The chain carries TRBV7-9 and TRBJ2-5, with 8 nucleotides matching TRBD1. The CDR3 extends over 16 amino acids. Germline-derived CDR1 and CDR2 are SEHNR and FQNEAQ (reference sequence). Trimming cost V 4 bases and J 4 bases; bases outside gene matches: 11. The full variable domain, completed using reference TRBV7-9 and TRBJ2-5, is DTGVSQNPRHKITKRGQNVTFRCDPISEHNRLYWYRQTLGQGPEFLTYFQNEAQLEKSRLLSDRFSAERPKGSFSTLEIQRTEQGDSAMYLCASSSQATGGRETQYFGPGTRLLVL.

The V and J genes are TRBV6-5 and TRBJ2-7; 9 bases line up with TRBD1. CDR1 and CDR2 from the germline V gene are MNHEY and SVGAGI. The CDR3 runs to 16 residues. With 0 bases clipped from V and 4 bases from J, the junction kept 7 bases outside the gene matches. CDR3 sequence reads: CASSYSNPDRGYEQYF. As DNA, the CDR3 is TGTGCCAGCAGTTACTCGAACCCGGACAGGGGTTACGAGCAGTACTTC.

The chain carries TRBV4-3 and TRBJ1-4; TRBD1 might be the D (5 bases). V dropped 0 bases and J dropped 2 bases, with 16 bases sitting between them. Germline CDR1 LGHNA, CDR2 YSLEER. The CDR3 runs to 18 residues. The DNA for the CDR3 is TGCGCCAGCAGCCAAGAATGGGCGGGACCAGGCACTAATGAAAAACTGTTTTTT. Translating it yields CASSQEWAGPGTNEKLFF.

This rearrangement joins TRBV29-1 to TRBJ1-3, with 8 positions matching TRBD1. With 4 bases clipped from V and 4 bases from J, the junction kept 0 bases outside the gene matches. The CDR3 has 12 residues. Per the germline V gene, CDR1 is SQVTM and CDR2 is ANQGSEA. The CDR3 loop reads CSVGQGGNTIYF. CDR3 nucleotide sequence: TGCAGCGTTGGACAGGGGGGAAACACCATATATTTT. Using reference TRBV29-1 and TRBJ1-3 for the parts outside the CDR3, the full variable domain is SAVISQKPSRDICQRGTSLTIQCQVDSQVTMMFWYRQQPGQSLTLIATANQGSEATYESGFVIDKFPISRPNLTFSTLTVSNMSPEDSSIYLCSVGQGGNTIYFGEGSWLTVV.